This T cell receptor (beta chain) was captured in a study of molecular identifiers for immune sequencing clone quantification. Across the study: Replicates split RNA from around 20,000 or 99,000 naive CD8 cells five ways, and the researchers sequenced four portions. Study-wide results and caveats: Among effectors, clones above 20 RNA copies held over 98% of molecules; among naive cells, under 1%. Single-cell amounts of spiked Jurkat TCR RNA were reportedly detectable among over 750,000 naive cells.

Germline assignment: CDR1 SGDLS and CDR2 YYNGEE. The V end was cut by 3 bases, the J end by 2 bases, with 13 bases between. The CDR3 contains 15 residues. Naive CD8 libraries used about 19,000 to 1,000,000 sorted cells and 10%, 30% or 50% RNA. TCRdb re-analysed the PCR reads in MiXCR, keeping a single row per CDR3 protein. This table holds about half a million distinct CDR3 sequences, roughly 25% found once. Worth noting for this clonotype: The target antigen is unknown.

This TCR derives from a human donor in good health. Some libraries in this study had Jurkat cell RNA spiked in. The sample was naive CD8+ T cells from blood, with Jurkat cell RNA spiked in. The sample's subset: FACS-sorted CD8+CD4-CCR7+CD45RA+ naive T cells. The genes are TRBV9 and TRBJ2-3, with D maybe TRBD2 (5 bases). The CDR3 reads CASSDLRDFTDTQYF. For the CDR3, the DNA is TGTGCCAGCAGCGATCTACGGGATTTCACAGATACGCAGTATTTT.